This T cell receptor beta chain emerged from a study of metastatic and nonmetastatic thyroid tumors. Germline V gene lookup returns CDR1 LNHDA and CDR2 SQIVND (reference sequence). CDR3 length: 12 amino acids. Not a single patient had been given any form of treatment at any point before undergoing thyroid surgery. This clone occurred many times. A read error may be the cause here, since a much bigger clone is one base away. Other DNA sequences in the sample encode the same CDR3. Through MiXCR, TCRdb re-clonotyped the PCR reads. The repertoire consists of some 36,000 clones, with about a sixth occurring once and the leading ten covering 6.2%.

The V call is TRBV19, the J call TRBJ1-6; D possibly corresponds to TRBD1 (5 bases). The TCR comes from a male donor with papillary thyroid cancer or a benign thyroid nodule (not recorded which). Some clones in this sample may be carry-over from other donors' samples. Sequencing input: blood. For the CDR3, the DNA is TGTGCCAGTAGGAGGGGAGATTCACCCCTCCACTTC. Translating it yields CASRRGDSPLHF.